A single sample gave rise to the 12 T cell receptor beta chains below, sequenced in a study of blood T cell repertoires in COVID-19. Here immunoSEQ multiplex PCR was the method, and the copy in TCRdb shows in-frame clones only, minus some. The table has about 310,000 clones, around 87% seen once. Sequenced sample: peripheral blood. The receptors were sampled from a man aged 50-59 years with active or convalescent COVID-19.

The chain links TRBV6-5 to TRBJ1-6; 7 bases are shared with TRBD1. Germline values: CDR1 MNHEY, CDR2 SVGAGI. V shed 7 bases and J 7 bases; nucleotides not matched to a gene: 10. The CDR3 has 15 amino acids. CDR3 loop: CASTRTGAENSPLHF. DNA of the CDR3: TGTGCCAGCACCCGAACAGGGGCAGAAAATTCACCCCTCCACTTT.

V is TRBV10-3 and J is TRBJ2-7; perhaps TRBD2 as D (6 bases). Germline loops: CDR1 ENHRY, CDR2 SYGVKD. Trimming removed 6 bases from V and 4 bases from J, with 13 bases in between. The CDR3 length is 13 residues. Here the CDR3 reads CAIRGTQDYEQYF. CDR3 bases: TGTGCCATCAGGGGGACTCAAGATTACGAGCAGTACTTC.

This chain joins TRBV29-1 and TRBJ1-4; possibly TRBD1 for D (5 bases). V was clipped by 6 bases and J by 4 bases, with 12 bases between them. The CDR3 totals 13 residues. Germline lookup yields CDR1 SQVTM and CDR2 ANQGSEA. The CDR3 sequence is CSVRRGINEKLFF. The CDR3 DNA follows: TGCAGCGTAAGGCGGGGGATTAATGAAAAACTGTTTTTT.

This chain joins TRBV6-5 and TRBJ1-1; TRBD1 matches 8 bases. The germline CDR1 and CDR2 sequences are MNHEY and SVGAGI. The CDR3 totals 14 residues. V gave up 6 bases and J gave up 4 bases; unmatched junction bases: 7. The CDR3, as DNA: TGTGCCAGCAGCTCTTTAACAGGGGGCACTGAAGCTTTCTTT. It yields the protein CASSSLTGGTEAFF.

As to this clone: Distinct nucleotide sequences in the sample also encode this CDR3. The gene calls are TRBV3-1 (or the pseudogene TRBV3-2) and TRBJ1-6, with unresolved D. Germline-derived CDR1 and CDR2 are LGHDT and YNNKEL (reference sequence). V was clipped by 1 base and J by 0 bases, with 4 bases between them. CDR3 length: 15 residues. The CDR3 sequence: CASSQGSSYNSPLHF. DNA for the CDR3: TGTGCCAGCAGCCAAGGGAGCTCCTATAATTCACCCCTCCACTTT.

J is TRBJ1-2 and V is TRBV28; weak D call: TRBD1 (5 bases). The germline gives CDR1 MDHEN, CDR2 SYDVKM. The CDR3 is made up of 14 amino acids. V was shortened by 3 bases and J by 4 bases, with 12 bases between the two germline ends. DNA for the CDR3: TGTGCCAGCAGTTTTGCGGGGCGCTTCTATGGCTACACCTTC. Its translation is CASSFAGRFYGYTF.

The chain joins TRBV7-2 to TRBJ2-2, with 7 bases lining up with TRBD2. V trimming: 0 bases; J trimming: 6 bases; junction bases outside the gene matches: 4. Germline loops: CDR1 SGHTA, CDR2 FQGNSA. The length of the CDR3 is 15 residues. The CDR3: CASSLAPREAGELFF. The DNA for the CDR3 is TGTGCCAGCAGCTTAGCACCCCGGGAGGCCGGGGAGCTGTTTTTT.

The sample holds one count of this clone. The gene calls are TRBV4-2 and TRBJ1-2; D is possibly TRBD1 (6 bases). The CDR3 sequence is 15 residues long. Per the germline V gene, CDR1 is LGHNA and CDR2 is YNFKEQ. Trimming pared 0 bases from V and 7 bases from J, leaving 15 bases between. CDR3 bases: TGTGCCAGCAGCCAAGAACAGGGTCCCGGTTTTGGCTACACCTTC. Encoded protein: CASSQEQGPGFGYTF.

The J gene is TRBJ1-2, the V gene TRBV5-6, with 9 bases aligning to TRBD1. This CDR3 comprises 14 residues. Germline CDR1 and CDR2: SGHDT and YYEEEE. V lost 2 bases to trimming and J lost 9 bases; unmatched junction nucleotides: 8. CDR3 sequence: CASSFRDRVSSYTF. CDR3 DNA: TGTGCCAGCAGCTTCCGGGACAGGGTGTCGAGCTACACCTTC.

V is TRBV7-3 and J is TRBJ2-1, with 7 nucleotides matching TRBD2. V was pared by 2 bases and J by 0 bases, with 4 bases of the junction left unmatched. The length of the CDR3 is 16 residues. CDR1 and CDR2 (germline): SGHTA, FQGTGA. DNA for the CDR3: TGTGCCAGCAGCTTACTAGCGGCTAGCTCCTACAATGAGCAGTTCTTC. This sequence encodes CASSLLAASSYNEQFF.

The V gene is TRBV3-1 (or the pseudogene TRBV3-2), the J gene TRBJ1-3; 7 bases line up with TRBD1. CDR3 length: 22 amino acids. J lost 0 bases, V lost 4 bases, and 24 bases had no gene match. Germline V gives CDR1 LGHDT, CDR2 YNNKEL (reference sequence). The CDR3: CASSPLFSRQGNSPNSGNTIYF. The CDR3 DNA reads TGTGCCAGCAGCCCATTATTTTCTCGACAGGGTAATTCCCCGAACTCTGGAAACACCATATATTTT.

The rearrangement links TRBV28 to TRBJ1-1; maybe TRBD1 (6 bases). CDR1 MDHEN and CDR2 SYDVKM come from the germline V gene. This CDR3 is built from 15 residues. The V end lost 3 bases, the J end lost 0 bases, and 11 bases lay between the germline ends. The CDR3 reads CASSFSTGMNTEAFF. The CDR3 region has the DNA TGTGCCAGCAGTTTCAGTACAGGGATGAACACTGAAGCTTTCTTT.